This paragraph reports one T cell receptor beta chain. It has no known antigen specificity. No quality values exist for individual bases; no much larger clone is one base distant. Receptors were amplified or captured by 5' RACE. TCRdb shows the sequencer as Illumina HiSeq 2000. Template switching introduced a universal primer binding site; the final cDNA contained a unique molecular identifier, enabling accurate counting of TCR cDNA molecules. Specific primers in the conserved constant-segment region were used to synthesize first-strand cDNA for the TCR alpha and beta chains. To control for contamination, every cDNA library carried two barcodes: a SMART-Mk sample barcode plus Illumina barcodes. TruSeq adapter sequences and Illumina sample barcodes were added in two successive PCR steps. TCR alpha and beta cDNA libraries were sequenced on the Illumina HiSeq platform with custom primers. Per the authors' processing: Raw reads were processed with MiGEC to extract unique molecular identifiers, and MiXCR was used to determine CDR3 positions. Recombination models were inferred per individual with the repgenHMM and IGoR tools using an EM algorithm. The analysis of shared clonotypes was done with the tcR package in R, with sharing normalized by the product of cloneset sizes. To study raw recombination without the effects of thymic and clonal selection, out-of-frame nonproductive sequences were analyzed. TCRdb trimmed the raw reads at Q25, called clones with MiXCR and kept productive beta chains. CDR3 protein duplicates are merged, each entry listing the most common genes and DNA. What appears here as the V and J calls and clone size reflects TCRdb's work, not the paper's. The sample profile shows roughly 750,000 distinct CDR3 sequences; roughly 20% of them were found once. The ten largest account for around 4.4% of the sample.

V is cut by 3 bases and J by 1 base, and the space between the germline ends is 10 bases. From the cysteine up to the phenylalanine, the CDR3 has a length of 13 residues. Kept here is only the CDR3 DNA, which spans 39 bases and is read in frame from base 1. Taken from the germline V gene (reference sequence), the CDR1 and CDR2 loops are GTSNPN and SVGIG. Every donor in the study was a healthy Caucasian. The twin cohort consisted of three pairs of female monozygotic twins, all aged roughly 18 to 29 years. Peripheral blood mononuclear cells were the source from which RNA for the TCR libraries was isolated. The sample originates from a study of identical twins (dated by TCRdb to 2016 to 2018). At the level of the whole study: To test whether fetal clonotypes persist, the study used deep sequencing on TCR alpha and beta repertoires from monozygotic twins, unrelated adults of various ages, and cord blood. Replicate twin experiments were performed at different times using different library preparation protocols to rule out contamination.

Beyond this particular receptor, the publication reports: Excess twin sharing in beta out-of-frame sequences was weaker because fewer shared sequences lowered the signal-to-noise ratio. Because the same donors could not be followed over many years, the conclusions relied on cross-sectional statistical analysis. Abundant cord blood beta clonotypes carried fewer insertions; young adult naive repertoires showed a weaker similar trend, while memory repertoires showed none. Recombination models systematically underestimated out-of-frame TCR alpha sharing in monozygotic twins but agreed with sharing between unrelated individuals. Invariant T cells such as MAIT and iNKT could partly confound zero-insertion analyses, although diverse VJ usage argued against such confounding for most clonotypes. Compared with coincidental sharing between unrelated individuals, out-of-frame TCR alpha sequences shared between twins had an excess of sequences with low generation probability.

These sequences were also reported in another study, on T cells expressing NK-cell markers. Taken from the second paper: About 8 donors provided sorted CD3+CD56+NKG2C+, CD3+CD56+NKG2C- and CD3+CD56-NKG2C+ T-cell subsets, whose TCR beta-chain repertoires were profiled. Of the eight sequenced donors, seven were found to be HCMV-seropositive and one was found to be HCMV-seronegative. To restrict sorting to alphabetaTCR-expressing T cells, an anti-gammadeltaTCR antibody was added in several experiments. In five to seven donors, the dominant CD3+CD56+NKG2C+ clonotypes were found to rank among the top 10 CD8+ clonotypes and to make up about 1.0-8% of CD8+ T cells. Those dominant clonotypes were again the most abundant among CD3+CD56-NKG2C+ cells in a handful of donors, at roughly 25-60.1%. Whether the expanded NKG2C-expressing T cell clones were specific for HCMV antigens was left unclear. The study sequenced eight donors, all healthy volunteers chosen at random: three men and five women. A commercial ELISA kit detecting HCMV-specific IgG in serum was used to determine HCMV serostatus. For over 5 donors, bulk peripheral blood T-cell repertoires were also sequenced from unsorted PBMC. Reads were demultiplexed and grouped by UMI with MIGEC, and clonotypes were assembled and quantified with MiTCR. To exclude erroneous sequences, any TCR cDNA sequence not supported by at least two reads was discarded. The tcR package was used for downstream repertoire analysis, and clonotypes were matched across fractions by CDR3 nucleotide sequence plus V segment. Antigen specificity was annotated against VDJdb with VDJmatch, allowing one amino acid substitution in CDR3.

The V and J genes are TRBV30 and TRBJ2-7, with the D segment identity uncertain. Material for sequencing was PBMCs. This TCR came from a woman under 30 in good health. The bases are TGTGCCTGGAGACGGACCGGGTCCTACGAGCAGTACTTC. This encodes CAWRRTGSYEQYF.